This T cell receptor beta chain came from a study of identical twins. Study-wide results and caveats: Insertions were fewer in abundant cord blood beta clonotypes, whereas memory repertoires showed none of this pattern. Twin-shared out-of-frame alpha sequences showed excess low generation probability. Invariant T cells like MAIT and iNKT could partly confound the zero-insertion analyses.

TCRdb reanalysed the 5' RACE reads using MiXCR and keeps one entry per CDR3 protein. Of hundreds of thousands of distinct CDR3 sequences listed, about 7.5% were seen once; the top ten hold just under 2%. With 6 bases clipped from V and 2 bases from J, the junction kept 3 bases outside the gene matches. The CDR3 is 15 amino acids. CDR1 and CDR2 from the germline V gene are MNHNS and SASEGT. This clonotype occurred a few times. What it binds is not known. This same sample was also taken into another study, of yellow fever vaccine responses in identical twins.

This sequence originates from a woman aged 18-29 years in good health. The V call is TRBV6-1, the J call TRBJ2-6; 8 bases align to TRBD1. Sequencing was done on a sample of memory (CD45RO+) T cells sorted from blood. CDR3 in amino acids: CASSPQGAGANVLTF. The CDR3 nucleotides are TGTGCCAGCAGCCCACAGGGGGCTGGGGCCAACGTCCTGACTTTC.